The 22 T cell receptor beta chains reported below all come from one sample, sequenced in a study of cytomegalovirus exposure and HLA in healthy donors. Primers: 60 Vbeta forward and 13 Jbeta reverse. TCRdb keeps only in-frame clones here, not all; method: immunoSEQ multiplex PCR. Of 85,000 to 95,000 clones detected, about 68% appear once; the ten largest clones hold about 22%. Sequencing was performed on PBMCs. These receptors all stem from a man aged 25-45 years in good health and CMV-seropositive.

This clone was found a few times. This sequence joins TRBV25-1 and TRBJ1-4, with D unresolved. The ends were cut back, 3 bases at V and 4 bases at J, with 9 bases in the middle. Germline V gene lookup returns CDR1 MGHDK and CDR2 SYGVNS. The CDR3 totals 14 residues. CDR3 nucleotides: TGTGCCAGCAGTGATCATGTTTTTAATGAAAAACTGTTTTTT. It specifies CASSDHVFNEKLFF.

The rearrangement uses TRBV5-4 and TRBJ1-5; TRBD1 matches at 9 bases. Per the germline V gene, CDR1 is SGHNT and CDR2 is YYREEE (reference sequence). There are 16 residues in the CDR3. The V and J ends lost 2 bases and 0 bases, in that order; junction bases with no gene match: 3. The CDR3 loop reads CASSFGTGLSNQPQHF. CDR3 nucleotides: TGTGCCAGCAGCTTTGGGACAGGGCTTAGCAATCAGCCCCAGCATTTT.

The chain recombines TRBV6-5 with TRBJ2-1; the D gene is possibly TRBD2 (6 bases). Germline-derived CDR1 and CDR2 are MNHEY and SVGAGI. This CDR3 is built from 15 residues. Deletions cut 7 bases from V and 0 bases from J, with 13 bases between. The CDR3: CASTTRGSSYNEQFF. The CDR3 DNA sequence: TGTGCCAGCACCACCCGGGGGAGCTCCTACAATGAGCAGTTCTTC.

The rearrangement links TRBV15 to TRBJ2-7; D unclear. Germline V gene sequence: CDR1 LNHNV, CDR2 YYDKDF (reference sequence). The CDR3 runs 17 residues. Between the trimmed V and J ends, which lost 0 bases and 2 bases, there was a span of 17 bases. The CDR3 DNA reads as TGTGCCACCAGCAGAGATGCCCCCCCCCTAATCCCCTACGAGCAGTACTTC. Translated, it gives CATSRDAPPLIPYEQYF.

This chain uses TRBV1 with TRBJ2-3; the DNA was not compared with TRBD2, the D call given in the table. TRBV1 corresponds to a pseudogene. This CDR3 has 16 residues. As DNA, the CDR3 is TGCACCAGCAGCCCACAAGCTAGCGGGAGCACAGATACGCAGTATTTT. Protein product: CTSSPQASGSTDTQYF.

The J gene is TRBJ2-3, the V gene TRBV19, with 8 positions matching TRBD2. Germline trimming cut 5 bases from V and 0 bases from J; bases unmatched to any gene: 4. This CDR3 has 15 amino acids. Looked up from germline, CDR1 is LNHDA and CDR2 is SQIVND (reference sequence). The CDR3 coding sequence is TGTGCCAGTAGTTGGGTAGCGGGAAGCACAGATACGCAGTATTTT. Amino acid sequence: CASSWVAGSTDTQYF.

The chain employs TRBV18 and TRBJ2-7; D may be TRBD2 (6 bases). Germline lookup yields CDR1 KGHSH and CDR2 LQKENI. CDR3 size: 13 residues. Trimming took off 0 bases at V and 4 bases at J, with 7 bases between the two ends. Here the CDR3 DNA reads TGTGCCAGCTCACCACCCGGGGGATACGAGCAGTACTTC. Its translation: CASSPPGGYEQYF.

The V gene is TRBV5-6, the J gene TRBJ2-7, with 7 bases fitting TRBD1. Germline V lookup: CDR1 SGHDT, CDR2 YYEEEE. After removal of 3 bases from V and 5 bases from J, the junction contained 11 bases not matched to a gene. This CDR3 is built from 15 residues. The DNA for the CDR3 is TGTGCCAGCAGCTCAGCCGGGACAGCCCCCGACGAGCAGTACTTC. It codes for CASSSAGTAPDEQYF.

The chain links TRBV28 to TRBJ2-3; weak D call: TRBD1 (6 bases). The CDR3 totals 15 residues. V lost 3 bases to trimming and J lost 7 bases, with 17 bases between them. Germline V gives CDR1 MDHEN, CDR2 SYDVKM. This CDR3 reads CASSLAGQPPNTQYF. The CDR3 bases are TGTGCCAGCAGTTTGGCTGGACAGCCACCGAATACGCAGTATTTT.

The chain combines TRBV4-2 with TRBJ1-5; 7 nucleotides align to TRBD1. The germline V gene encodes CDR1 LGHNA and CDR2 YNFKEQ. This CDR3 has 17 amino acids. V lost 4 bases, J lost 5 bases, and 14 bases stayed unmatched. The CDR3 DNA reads TGTGCCAGCAGCCGAGAGGGGAGACAGGGATCGGATCAGCCCCAGCATTTT. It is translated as CASSREGRQGSDQPQHF.

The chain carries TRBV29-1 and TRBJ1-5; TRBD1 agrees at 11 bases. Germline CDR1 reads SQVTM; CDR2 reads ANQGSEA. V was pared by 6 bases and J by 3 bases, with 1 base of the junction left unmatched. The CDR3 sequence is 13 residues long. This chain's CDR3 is CSVGQGDNQPQHF. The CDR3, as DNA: TGCAGCGTGGGACAGGGGGACAATCAGCCCCAGCATTTT.

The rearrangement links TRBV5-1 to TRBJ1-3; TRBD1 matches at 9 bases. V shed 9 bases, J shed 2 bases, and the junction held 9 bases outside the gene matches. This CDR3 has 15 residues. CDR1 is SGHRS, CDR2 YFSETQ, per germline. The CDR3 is CATRTGDSAGNTIYF. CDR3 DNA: TGCGCCACTAGGACAGGGGATTCGGCTGGAAACACCATATATTTT.

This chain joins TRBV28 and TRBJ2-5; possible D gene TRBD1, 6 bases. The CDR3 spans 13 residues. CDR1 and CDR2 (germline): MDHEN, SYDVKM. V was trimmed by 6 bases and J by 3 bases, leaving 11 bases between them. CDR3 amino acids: CASSPYREETQYF. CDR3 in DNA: TGTGCCAGCAGCCCTTACAGGGAAGAGACCCAGTACTTC.

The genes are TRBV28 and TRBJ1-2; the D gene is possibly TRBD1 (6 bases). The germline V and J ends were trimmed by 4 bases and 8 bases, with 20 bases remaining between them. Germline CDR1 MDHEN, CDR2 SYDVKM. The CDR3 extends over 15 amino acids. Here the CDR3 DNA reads TGTGCCAGCAGTTCGCCCGGGACAACTAGAGGAGGCTACACCTTC. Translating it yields CASSSPGTTRGGYTF.

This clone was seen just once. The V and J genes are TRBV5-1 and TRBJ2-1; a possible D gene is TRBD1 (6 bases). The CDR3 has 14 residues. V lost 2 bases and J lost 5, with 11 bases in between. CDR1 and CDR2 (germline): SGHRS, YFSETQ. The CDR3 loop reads CASSFYRDHNEQFF. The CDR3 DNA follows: TGCGCCAGCAGCTTTTACAGGGATCACAATGAGCAGTTCTTC.

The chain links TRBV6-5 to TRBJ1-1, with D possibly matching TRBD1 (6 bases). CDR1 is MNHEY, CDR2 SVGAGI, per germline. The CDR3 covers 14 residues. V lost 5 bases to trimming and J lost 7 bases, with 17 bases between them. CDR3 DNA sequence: TGTGCCAGCAGTGAAATCGCAGGGGACTATGAAGCTTTCTTT. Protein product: CASSEIAGDYEAFF.

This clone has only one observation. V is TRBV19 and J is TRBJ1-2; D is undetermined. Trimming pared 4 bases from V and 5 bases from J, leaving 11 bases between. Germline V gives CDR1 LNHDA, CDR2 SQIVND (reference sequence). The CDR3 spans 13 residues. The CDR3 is CASSSTGWYGYTF. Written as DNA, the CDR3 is TGTGCCAGTAGTAGTACGGGGTGGTATGGCTACACCTTC.

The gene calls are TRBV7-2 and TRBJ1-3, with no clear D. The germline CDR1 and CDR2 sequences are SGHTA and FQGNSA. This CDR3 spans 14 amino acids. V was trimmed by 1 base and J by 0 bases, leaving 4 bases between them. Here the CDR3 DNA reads TGTGCCAGCAGCTTAGTCAGCTCTGGAAACACCATATATTTT. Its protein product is CASSLVSSGNTIYF.

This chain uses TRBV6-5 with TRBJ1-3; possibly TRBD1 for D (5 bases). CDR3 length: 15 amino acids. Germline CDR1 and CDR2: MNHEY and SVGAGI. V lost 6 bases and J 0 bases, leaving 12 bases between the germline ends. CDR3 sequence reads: CASSRQSLSGNTIYF. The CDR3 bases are TGTGCCAGCAGCAGACAGTCCCTCTCTGGAAACACCATATATTTT.

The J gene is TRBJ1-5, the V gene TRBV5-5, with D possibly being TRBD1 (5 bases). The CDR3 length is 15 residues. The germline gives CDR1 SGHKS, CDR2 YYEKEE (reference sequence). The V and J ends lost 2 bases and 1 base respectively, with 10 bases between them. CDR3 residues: CASSLGDMSNQPQHF. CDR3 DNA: TGTGCCAGCAGCTTAGGGGATATGAGCAATCAGCCCCAGCATTTT.

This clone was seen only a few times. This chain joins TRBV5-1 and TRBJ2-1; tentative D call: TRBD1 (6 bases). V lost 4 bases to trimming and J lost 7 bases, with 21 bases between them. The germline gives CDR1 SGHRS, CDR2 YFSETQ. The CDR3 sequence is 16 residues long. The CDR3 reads CASSQDPRGTGNEQFF. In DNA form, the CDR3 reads TGCGCCAGCAGCCAGGACCCTCGCGGCACAGGGAATGAGCAGTTCTTC. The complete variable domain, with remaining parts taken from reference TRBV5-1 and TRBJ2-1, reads KAGVTQTPRYLIKTRGQQVTLSCSPISGHRSVSWYQQTPGQGLQFLFEYFSETQRNKGNFPGRFSGRQFSNSRSEMNVSTLELGDSALYLCASSQDPRGTGNEQFFGPGTRLTVL.

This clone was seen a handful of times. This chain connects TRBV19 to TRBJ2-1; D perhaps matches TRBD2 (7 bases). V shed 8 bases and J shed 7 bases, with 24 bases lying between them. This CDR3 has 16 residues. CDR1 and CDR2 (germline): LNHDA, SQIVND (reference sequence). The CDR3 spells CASQPRGRGSRNEQFF. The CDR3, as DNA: TGTGCCAGTCAACCGCGGGGGCGGGGGTCTCGGAATGAGCAGTTCTTC.